Listed here are 18 T cell receptor beta chains from one sample, sequenced in a study of T cell clonotyping in hematopoietic cell transplantation. Libraries were prepared by immunoSEQ multiplex PCR; TCRdb keeps only in-frame clonotypes and omits some of them. The profile covers approximately 75,000 clones, with 90% to 95% appearing a single time and roughly 1.7% taken by the ten largest. The sequenced sample consisted of peripheral blood mononuclear cells. These receptors came from a man in his forties or fifties in good health. Some clones in this sample may be carry-over from other donors' samples.

In this sample, this clone turned up once. V gene TRBV5-4 combines with J gene TRBJ2-3; possibly TRBD1 for D (5 bases). Trimming pared 0 bases from V and 0 bases from J, leaving 14 bases between. The CDR3 totals 17 residues. CDR1 is SGHNT and CDR2 is YYREEE in the germline V gene (reference sequence). CDR3 amino acids: CASSLEGWGTSTDTQYF. In DNA form, the CDR3 reads TGTGCCAGCAGCTTGGAGGGGTGGGGCACCAGCACAGATACGCAGTATTTT.

This clone appeared a single time. This sequence joins TRBV6-5 and TRBJ1-2, with D maybe TRBD1 (5 bases). Germline V gene lookup returns CDR1 MNHEY and CDR2 SVGAGI. CDR3 length: 13 residues. Trimming took 7 bases from V and 3 from J, leaving 12 bases between them. The CDR3, as DNA: TGTGCCAGCAAGGCAGGGCCTGACTATGGCTACACCTTC. Residues: CASKAGPDYGYTF.

This clone was recorded only once. The gene calls are TRBV5-1 and TRBJ2-7; the match to TRBD2 covers 11 bases. The trim removed 4 bases at V and 3 bases at J, leaving 6 bases unmatched. The CDR3 contains 15 residues. In germline, CDR1 is SGHRS, CDR2 YFSETQ. The DNA of the CDR3 is TGCGCCAGCAGCCCGCTGACTAGCGGGGACTACGAGCAGTACTTC. It encodes CASSPLTSGDYEQYF.

V gene TRBV5-1 combines with J gene TRBJ1-2; 7 bases fit TRBD1. This CDR3 is 17 amino acids long. The V gene end was trimmed by 0 bases and the J gene end by 4 bases; junction bases not matched to a gene: 12. Germline lookup yields CDR1 SGHRS and CDR2 YFSETQ. The CDR3 sequence: CASSLAPSGTVLYGYTF. In DNA, the CDR3 is TGCGCCAGCAGCTTGGCTCCATCCGGGACAGTCCTCTATGGCTACACCTTC.

The CDR3: CASSQDRGSGNTIYF. The CDR3 coding sequence is TGTGCCAGCAGCCAGGACAGGGGCTCTGGAAACACCATATATTTT. This chain uses TRBV5-4 with TRBJ1-3; TRBD1 matches 9 bases. V trimming: 4 bases; J trimming: 0 bases; junction bases outside the gene matches: 2. This CDR3 has 15 residues. Per the germline V gene, CDR1 is SGHNT and CDR2 is YYREEE (reference sequence).

V is TRBV7-3 and J is TRBJ2-1; D unresolved. Germline values: CDR1 SGHTA, CDR2 FQGTGA. V was cut by 5 bases and J by 6 bases, with 5 bases left in between. The CDR3 loop spans 11 amino acids. The CDR3 DNA reads TGTGCCAGCAGCCCAGGCAATGAGCAGTTCTTC. Amino acids: CASSPGNEQFF.

The chain carries TRBV7-8 and TRBJ2-7, with 9 bases lining up with TRBD1. The junction had 21 bases not matched to a gene; V was cut back by 4 bases and J by 5 bases. Germline loops: CDR1 SGHVS, CDR2 FQNEAQ. This CDR3 is built from 19 residues. CDR3 nucleotide sequence: TGTGCCAGCAGCTATAGACCCCCTCGGTTTAGTGGGACAGGGAACGAGCAGTACTTC. Its translation: CASSYRPPRFSGTGNEQYF.

V gene TRBV2 combines with J gene TRBJ1-1; D gene ambiguous. Germline assignment: CDR1 SNHLY and CDR2 FYNNEI. The CDR3 sequence is 11 residues long. V lost 7 bases and J 3 bases, leaving 6 bases between the germline ends. CDR3 loop: CASKPDTEAFF. CDR3 DNA: TGTGCCAGCAAACCGGACACTGAAGCTTTCTTT.

The sample holds a few counts of this clone. V is TRBV14 and J is TRBJ1-6; D call uncertain. The length of the CDR3 is 15 residues. Germline V CDR1 and CDR2: SGHDN, FVKESK. V lost 0 bases to trimming and J lost 7 bases, with 10 bases between them. This CDR3 is CASSQETLSNSPLHF. CDR3 nucleotide sequence: TGTGCCAGCAGCCAAGAAACCCTCTCGAATTCACCCCTCCACTTT.

The chain combines TRBV7-2 with TRBJ1-6; D is possibly TRBD1 (5 bases). The CDR3 is 14 residues long. The germline gives CDR1 SGHTA, CDR2 FQGNSA. Deletions cut 3 bases from V and 3 bases from J, with 6 bases between. The CDR3 sequence: CASSLTDYNSPLHF. Written as DNA, the CDR3 is TGTGCCAGCAGCTTGACAGACTATAATTCACCCCTCCACTTT.

This chain uses TRBV28 with TRBJ2-3; 8 nucleotides agree with TRBD2. After removal of 0 bases from V and 1 base from J, the junction contained 3 bases not matched to a gene. In germline, CDR1 is MDHEN, CDR2 SYDVKM. This CDR3 is 16 amino acids long. CDR3 protein: CASSLWTGLGTDTQYF. CDR3 nucleotide sequence: TGTGCCAGCAGTTTATGGACGGGACTAGGCACAGATACGCAGTATTTT.

The CDR3 sequence: CASNEAATGNTIYF. The CDR3 region has the DNA TGTGCCAGCAATGAGGCAGCTACTGGAAACACCATATATTTT. The J gene is TRBJ1-3, the V gene TRBV6-5, with unresolved D. Per the germline V gene, CDR1 is MNHEY and CDR2 is SVGAGI. With 7 bases removed from V and 2 bases from J, the gap between germline ends came to 12 bases. This CDR3 region has 14 residues.

The gene calls are TRBV2 and TRBJ1-1; maybe TRBD1 (5 bases). The V end was cut by 6 bases, the J end by 11 bases, with 22 bases between. CDR3 length equals 14 residues. The V gene's germline CDR1 is SNHLY and CDR2 FYNNEI. CDR3 in amino acids: CASRTGRSVFGAFF. The CDR3 nucleotides are TGTGCCAGCAGGACGGGACGGTCAGTTTTCGGGGCTTTCTTT.

V is TRBV7-9 and J is TRBJ1-1; D may be TRBD1 (5 bases). The germline V gene has CDR1 SEHNR and CDR2 FQNEAQ (reference sequence). Trimming shortened V by 5 bases and J by 7 bases, and 14 bases separated the two germline ends. This CDR3 contains 13 residues. DNA for the CDR3: TGTGCCAGCAGCCCCTCAGGGCGCAGTGAAGCTTTCTTT. This codes for CASSPSGRSEAFF.

In this sample, this clone turned up once. The chain joins TRBV30 to TRBJ2-7; 9 positions agree with TRBD1. This CDR3 is built from 15 residues. Trimming at V came to 4 bases and at J to 0 bases, leaving 7 bases not matched to a gene. Germline loops: CDR1 GTSNPN, CDR2 SVGIG (reference sequence). CDR3 in amino acids: CAWTKQGASSYEQYF. The CDR3 DNA reads as TGTGCCTGGACCAAACAGGGGGCGAGCTCCTACGAGCAGTACTTC. Filled out from reference TRBV30 and TRBJ2-7, the complete variable domain reads SQTIHQWPATLVQPVGSPLSLECTVEGTSNPNLYWYRQAAGRGLQLLFYSVGIGQISSEVPQNLSASRPQDRQFILSSKKLLLSDSGFYLCAWTKQGASSYEQYFGPGTRLTVT.

The chain uses TRBV7-2 and TRBJ2-7; the D is unclear. Germline CDR1 reads SGHTA; CDR2 reads FQGNSA. V was clipped by 5 bases and J by 5 bases, with 13 bases between them. The CDR3 spans 13 residues. The CDR3 here is CASSNTRVHEQYF. In nucleotides, the CDR3 is TGTGCCAGCAGCAACACAAGGGTACACGAGCAGTACTTC.

The chain carries TRBV10-3 and TRBJ2-3; a weak D match, TRBD2 (6 bases). The germline V gene has CDR1 ENHRY and CDR2 SYGVKD. The CDR3 is made up of 15 amino acids. Trimming left V 2 bases short and J 5 bases short, with 14 bases between. The CDR3 nucleotides read TGTGCCATCAGTGAGGGGACTTCGGCAGGAGATACGCAGTATTTT. Its translation is CAISEGTSAGDTQYF.

V usage is TRBV7-2 and J usage is TRBJ1-5, with TRBD1 matching over 9 bases. The CDR3 runs to 15 residues. The ends lost 5 bases at V and 3 bases at J; junction bases unmatched: 5. CDR1 SGHTA and CDR2 FQGNSA come from the germline V gene. This CDR3 reads CASSLGTGLNQPQHF. CDR3 bases: TGTGCCAGCAGCCTAGGGACAGGGCTCAATCAGCCCCAGCATTTT.